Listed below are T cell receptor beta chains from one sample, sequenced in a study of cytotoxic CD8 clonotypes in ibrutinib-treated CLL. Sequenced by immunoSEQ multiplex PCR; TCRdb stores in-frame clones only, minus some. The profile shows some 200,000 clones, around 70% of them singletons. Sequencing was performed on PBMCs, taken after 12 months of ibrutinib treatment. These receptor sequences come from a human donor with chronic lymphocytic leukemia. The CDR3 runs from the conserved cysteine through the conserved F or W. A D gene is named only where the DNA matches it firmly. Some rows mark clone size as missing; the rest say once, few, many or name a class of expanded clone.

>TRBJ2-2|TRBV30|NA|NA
CAWNIRDTNTGELFF
TGTGCCTGGAACATCCGGGACACAAACACCGGGGAGCTGTTTTTT
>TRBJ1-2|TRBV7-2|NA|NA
CASSAAQGQGYTF
TGTGCCAGCAGCGCAGCGCAGGGTCAGGGCTACACCTTC
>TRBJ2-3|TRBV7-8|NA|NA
CASSLGGTRTNTQYF
TGTGCCAGCAGCTTAGGGGGGACGCGGACCAATACGCAGTATTTT
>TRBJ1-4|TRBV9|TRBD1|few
CASSVAGQGEKLFF
TGTGCCAGCAGCGTAGCGGGACAGGGTGAAAAACTGTTTTTT
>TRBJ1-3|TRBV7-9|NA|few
CASSITEVSGNTIYF
TGTGCCAGCAGCATCACAGAGGTCTCTGGAAACACCATATATTTT
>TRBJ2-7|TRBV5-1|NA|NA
CASSVEGISYEQYF
TGCGCCAGCAGCGTAGAGGGTATCTCCTACGAGCAGTACTTC
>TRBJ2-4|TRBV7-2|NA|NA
CASSLVGDGRNIQYF
TGTGCCAGCAGCTTAGTTGGGGATGGCCGAAACATTCAGTACTTC
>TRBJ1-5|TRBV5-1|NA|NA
CASSLVGDSNQPQHF
TGCGCCAGCAGCTTGGTGGGGGATAGCAATCAGCCCCAGCATTTT
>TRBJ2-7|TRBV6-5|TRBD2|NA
CASSFEGGPLEQYF
TGTGCCAGCAGTTTTGAGGGAGGGCCCCTCGAGCAGTACTTC
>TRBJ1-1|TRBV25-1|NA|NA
CASSDGPMKRAFF
TGTGCCAGCAGTGATGGGCCCATGAAGAGAGCTTTCTTT
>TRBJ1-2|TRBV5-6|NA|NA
CASTDGGLYYGYTF
TGTGCCAGCACCGACGGGGGACTTTACTATGGCTACACCTTC
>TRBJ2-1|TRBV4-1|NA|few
CASSQGPLGEQFF
TGCGCCAGCAGCCAAGGCCCCCTCGGTGAGCAGTTCTTC
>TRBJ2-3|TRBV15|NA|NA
CATSRDQAVSTDTQYF
TGTGCCACCAGCAGAGATCAGGCGGTTAGCACAGATACGCAGTATTTT
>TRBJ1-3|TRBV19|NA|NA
CASTLSGNTIYF
TGTGCCAGTACCCTATCTGGAAACACCATATATTTT